The T cell receptor beta chain under discussion was sequenced for a study of T cell repertoires in cytomegalovirus infection. TCRdb fed the reads into MiXCR, producing one record per CDR3 protein. The sample carries about 110,000 distinct CDR3 sequences, approximately 28% recorded once. The CDR3 is made up of 14 amino acids. Looked up from germline, CDR1 is SGHDT and CDR2 is YYEEEE. The junction had 4 bases not matched to a gene; V was cut back by 4 bases and J by 3 bases. Concerning this clonotype itself: Its antigen remains unidentified.

The sample here was CD8+ T cells from cultured PBMCs, taken from culture after CMV antigen stimulation. The gene calls are TRBV5-6 and TRBJ1-1; TRBD1 matches at 9 bases. This clonotype was obtained from a human donor in good health (CMV status not recorded). Some clones in this sample may be carry-over from other donors' samples. The CDR3 DNA sequence: TGTGCCAGCAGCGGGGACAGGGAGGACACTGAAGCTTTCTTT. Translated: CASSGDREDTEAFF.